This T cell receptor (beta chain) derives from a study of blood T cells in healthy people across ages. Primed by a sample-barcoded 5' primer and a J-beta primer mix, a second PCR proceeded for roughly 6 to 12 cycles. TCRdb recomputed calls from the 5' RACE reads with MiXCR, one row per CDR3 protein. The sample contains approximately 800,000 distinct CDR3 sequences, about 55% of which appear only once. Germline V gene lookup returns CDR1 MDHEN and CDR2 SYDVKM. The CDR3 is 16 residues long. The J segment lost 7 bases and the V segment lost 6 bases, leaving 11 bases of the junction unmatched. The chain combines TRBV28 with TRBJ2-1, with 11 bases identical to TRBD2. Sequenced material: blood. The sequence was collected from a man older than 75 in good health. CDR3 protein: CASRIPGLAEFNEQFF. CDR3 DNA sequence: TGTGCCAGCAGAATACCGGGACTAGCGGAGTTTAATGAGCAGTTCTTC.